Following are 19 T cell receptor beta chains from one sample sequenced in a study of tissue T cells after allogeneic stem cell transplantation. The assay was immunoSEQ multiplex PCR, and TCRdb's table has in-frame clones only and misses some. The table includes some 7,000 clones, roughly 79% detected once. Sequenced material: skin, taken at autopsy. These receptors were obtained from a male patient at least 60 years old with steroid-refractory graft-versus-host disease after an allogeneic stem cell transplant. A share of the T cells may be of graft donor origin.

The chain employs TRBV9 and TRBJ2-5, with D perhaps TRBD1 (7 bases). V dropped 3 bases and J dropped 4 bases, with 22 bases sitting between them. The V gene's germline CDR1 is SGDLS and CDR2 YYNGEE. This CDR3 contains 17 residues. CDR3 in amino acids: CASSEFWRGRNSETQYF. CDR3 coding DNA: TGTGCCAGCAGCGAATTTTGGAGGGGGCGAAACTCAGAGACCCAGTACTTC.

J is TRBJ1-1 and V is TRBV6-5; D gene ambiguous. Trimming pared 8 bases from V and 6 bases from J, leaving 10 bases between. Per the germline V gene, CDR1 is MNHEY and CDR2 is SVGAGI. CDR3 length: 11 residues. CDR3 sequence reads: CASGVTPEAFF. For the CDR3, the DNA is TGTGCCAGCGGGGTCACTCCTGAAGCTTTCTTT.

The chain combines TRBV19 with TRBJ1-1; D not resolved. Trimming left V 6 bases short and J 0 bases short, with 8 bases between. Per the germline V gene, CDR1 is LNHDA and CDR2 is SQIVND (reference sequence). CDR3 length: 13 amino acids. CDR3 sequence reads: CASRLGMNTEAFF. The CDR3 DNA reads as TGTGCCAGTAGATTAGGGATGAACACTGAAGCTTTCTTT.

The chain recombines TRBV13 with TRBJ2-3; 11 bases fit TRBD2. CDR1 and CDR2 from the germline V gene are PRHDT and FYEKMQ (reference sequence). V trimming: 1 base; J trimming: 3 bases; junction bases outside the gene matches: 6. CDR3 length: 17 residues. The CDR3 loop reads CASSLEDSGGATDTQYF. The CDR3 region has the DNA TGTGCCAGCAGCTTAGAGGATAGCGGGGGGGCGACAGATACGCAGTATTTT. Drawing the rest from reference TRBV13 and TRBJ2-3, the complete variable domain is AAGVIQSPRHLIKEKRETATLKCYPIPRHDTVYWYQQGPGQDPQFLISFYEKMQSDKGSIPDRFSAQQFSDYHSELNMSSLELGDSALYFCASSLEDSGGATDTQYFGPGTRLTVL.

The chain carries TRBV28 and TRBJ1-1; TRBD1 agrees at 8 bases. The V gene end was trimmed by 4 bases and the J gene end by 3 bases; junction bases not matched to a gene: 7. The germline gives CDR1 MDHEN, CDR2 SYDVKM. The CDR3 has 15 residues. For the CDR3, the DNA is TGTGCCAGCAGTTATCACAGGGGGGATTACACTGAAGCTTTCTTT. It specifies CASSYHRGDYTEAFF.

J is TRBJ2-7 and V is TRBV11-3, with a tentative D call TRBD1 (5 bases). The CDR3 has 12 amino acids. Germline values: CDR1 SGHNT, CDR2 YENEEA. The V and J ends lost 4 bases and 3 bases respectively, with 7 bases between them. The CDR3 nucleotides are TGTGCCAGCAGCTCCAGGGACTACGAGCAGTACTTC. This gives the protein CASSSRDYEQYF.

The chain carries TRBV29-1 and TRBJ2-1, with D perhaps being TRBD1 or TRBD2 (5 bases each). The length of the CDR3 is 14 residues. V lost 3 bases and J 1 base, leaving 10 bases between the germline ends. Germline V lookup: CDR1 SQVTM, CDR2 ANQGSEA. CDR3 DNA: TGCAGCGTTGACGGGGCCCGATCCTACAATGAGCAGTTCTTC. Its protein product is CSVDGARSYNEQFF.

J is TRBJ1-5 and V is TRBV11-2; 8 bases agree with TRBD1. The germline gives CDR1 SGHAT, CDR2 FQNNGV. CDR3 size: 13 residues. Losses at the gene ends were 6 bases for V and 5 bases for J; bases not matched to a gene: 3. For the CDR3, the DNA is TGTGCCAGCAGTTCGGACAGGGATCAGCCCCAGCATTTT. This gives the protein CASSSDRDQPQHF. Full variable domain (outside the CDR3, taken from reference TRBV11-2 and TRBJ1-5): EAGVAQSPRYKIIEKRQSVAFWCNPISGHATLYWYQQILGQGPKLLIQFQNNGVVDDSQLPKDRFSAERLKGVDSTLKIQPAKLEDSAVYLCASSSDRDQPQHFGDGTRLSIL.

V is TRBV21-1 and J is TRBJ2-3. TRBV21-1 is marked as a pseudogene. This CDR3 comprises 13 residues. The CDR3 region is CASSGGCTDTQYF. CDR3 DNA: TGTGCCAGCAGCGGGGGTTGCACAGATACGCAGTATTTT.

The chain has TRBV7-2 and TRBJ2-5; the match to TRBD2 covers 14 bases. CDR3 size: 15 residues. Germline V gene sequence: CDR1 SGHTA, CDR2 FQGNSA. Trimming at V came to 3 bases and at J to 4 bases, leaving 1 base not matched to a gene. The CDR3: CASSFGTSGGETQYF. The CDR3 DNA reads as TGTGCCAGCAGCTTCGGGACTAGCGGGGGAGAGACCCAGTACTTC.

V gene TRBV7-3 combines with J gene TRBJ2-1; D gene unclear. There are 14 residues in the CDR3. The V end lost 2 bases, the J end lost 0 bases, and 5 bases lay between the germline ends. CDR1 is SGHTA, CDR2 FQGTGA, per germline. The CDR3 is CASSLSSSYNEQFF. The CDR3 DNA reads as TGTGCCAGCAGCTTATCGAGCTCCTACAATGAGCAGTTCTTC.

The chain uses TRBV19 and TRBJ1-2; weak D call: TRBD1 (6 bases). The CDR3 sequence is 14 residues long. The germline gives CDR1 LNHDA, CDR2 SQIVND (reference sequence). V dropped 4 bases and J dropped 4 bases, with 13 bases sitting between them. The DNA of the CDR3 is TGTGCCAGTAGTAAGTCCACAGGGTTCTATGGCTACACCTTC. Amino acids: CASSKSTGFYGYTF.

The rearrangement links TRBV28 to TRBJ2-1; 8 bases agree with TRBD2. This CDR3 comprises 14 residues. The germline CDR1 and CDR2 sequences are MDHEN and SYDVKM. The J segment lost 7 bases and the V segment lost 7 bases, leaving 9 bases of the junction unmatched. The CDR3 here is CASKGAGVGNEQFF. The CDR3 DNA is TGTGCCAGCAAAGGAGCGGGGGTCGGTAATGAGCAGTTCTTC. Looking up the rest from reference TRBV28 and TRBJ2-1 gives the full variable domain: DVKVTQSSRYLVKRTGEKVFLECVQDMDHENMFWYRQDPGLGLRLIYFSYDVKMKEKGDIPEGYSVSREKKERFSLILESASTNQTSMYLCASKGAGVGNEQFFGPGTRLTVL.

Only a few counts were recorded for this clone. V gene TRBV28 combines with J gene TRBJ1-6; perhaps TRBD1 as D (6 bases). V was cut by 6 bases and J by 7 bases, with 13 bases left in between. Germline values: CDR1 MDHEN, CDR2 SYDVKM. This CDR3 region has 14 residues. The CDR3 nucleotides read TGTGCCAGCAGGGGATGGACAGTAAATTCACCCCTCCACTTT. Encoded protein: CASRGWTVNSPLHF. Full variable domain (rest looked up from reference TRBV28 and TRBJ1-6): DVKVTQSSRYLVKRTGEKVFLECVQDMDHENMFWYRQDPGLGLRLIYFSYDVKMKEKGDIPEGYSVSREKKERFSLILESASTNQTSMYLCASRGWTVNSPLHFGNGTRLTVT.

V gene TRBV5-1 combines with J gene TRBJ1-1; D gene unclear. Germline loops: CDR1 SGHRS, CDR2 YFSETQ. The CDR3 contains 13 residues. Trimming shortened V by 4 bases and J by 1 base, and 8 bases separated the two germline ends. The CDR3 nucleotides are TGCGCCAGCAGCCCCCGGGGGAACACTGAAGCTTTCTTT. Protein: CASSPRGNTEAFF.

This clone was detected only once. J is TRBJ2-5 and V is TRBV27; D not resolved. This CDR3 spans 14 amino acids. V was clipped by 2 bases and J by 5 bases, with 12 bases between them. Germline V gene sequence: CDR1 MNHEY, CDR2 SMNVEV (reference sequence). CDR3 region: CASSLVGRWETQYF. CDR3 bases: TGTGCCAGCAGTTTAGTTGGGCGCTGGGAGACCCAGTACTTC.

This chain connects TRBV28 to TRBJ1-2; D remains unclear. Germline V gene lookup returns CDR1 MDHEN and CDR2 SYDVKM. The CDR3 spans 12 residues. Trimming pared 3 bases from V and 4 bases from J, leaving 6 bases between. The CDR3: CASSFGSYGYTF. The CDR3 bases are TGTGCCAGCAGTTTTGGGAGCTATGGCTACACCTTC.

The chain carries TRBV25-1 and TRBJ2-2; 10 bases are shared with TRBD1. Losses at the gene ends were 5 bases for V and 4 bases for J; bases not matched to a gene: 4. The V gene's germline CDR1 is MGHDK and CDR2 SYGVNS. The CDR3 is 15 amino acids. The CDR3 loop reads CASSWTGGGTGELFF. The CDR3 DNA reads TGTGCCAGCAGTTGGACAGGGGGAGGCACCGGGGAGCTGTTTTTT.

The chain employs TRBV7-9 and TRBJ1-1; 7 bases line up with TRBD1. The CDR3 runs to 15 residues. V shed 2 bases and J 3 bases; nucleotides not matched to a gene: 6. Germline V gives CDR1 SEHNR, CDR2 FQNEAQ (reference sequence). DNA of the CDR3: TGTGCCAGCAGCTTACCCAGGGGGACACACACTGAAGCTTTCTTT. It encodes CASSLPRGTHTEAFF.